This T cell receptor beta chain was sequenced during a study of chemoradiotherapy in HPV16-positive cancers. The study's findings and limits: Non-HPV-specific T cells did not expand in tumors during treatment, whereas candidate HPV-specific clones and E7-related motifs did. For HPV16-positive patients, expanding HPV-responsive T cells associated with longer recurrence-free survival.

Profiling relied on immunoSEQ multiplex PCR, and the TCRdb table lists in-frame clones only, not all of them. This table holds several thousand clones, 65% to 85% found once. On this clone: The antigen is undetermined.

Repertoires were sampled repeatedly during chemoradiotherapy. The sequenced sample was tumor tissue, obtained from a patient who underwent chemoradiotherapy. The clonotype comes from a human donor with HPV-associated anogenital cancer.

For the CDR3, the DNA is TGCGCCAGCAGCTTGGATGGACAGGGTAATCAGCCCCAGCATTTT. It encodes CASSLDGQGNQPQHF. The V gene is TRBV5-1, the J gene TRBJ1-5; TRBD1 matches at 8 bases. Trimming took 0 bases from V and 4 from J; bases not matched to a gene: 3. Germline V CDR1 and CDR2: SGHRS, YFSETQ. The CDR3 is 15 residues long.